The 14 T cell receptor beta chains below were found in one sample sequenced in a study of cytomegalovirus exposure and HLA in healthy donors. Here immunoSEQ multiplex PCR was the method, and the copy in TCRdb shows in-frame clones only, minus some. The table records some 150,000 clones, about 95% of them present only once. Sequencing was carried out using PBMCs. The source is a man between 18 and 35 years old in good health and CMV-seropositive.

The chain employs TRBV7-6 and TRBJ1-5; TRBD1 matches 8 bases. The germline V gene encodes CDR1 SGHVS and CDR2 FNYEAQ. The CDR3 totals 15 residues. V was pared by 2 bases and J by 7 bases, with 7 bases of the junction left unmatched. DNA for the CDR3: TGTGCCAGCAGCTTACGGACAGGGACCGGCCAGCCCCAGCATTTT. Protein: CASSLRTGTGQPQHF.

This clone is a singleton in its sample. V and J are TRBV30 and TRBJ1-5, with D unresolved. This CDR3 is built from 13 residues. Trimming cost V 2 bases and J 6 bases, with 11 bases left between them. Per the germline V gene, CDR1 is GTSNPN and CDR2 is SVGIG (reference sequence). CDR3 protein: CAWSPRFGQPQHF. CDR3 nucleotides: TGTGCCTGGAGTCCCAGGTTTGGTCAGCCCCAGCATTTT.

V and J are TRBV27 and TRBJ2-1, with 7 bases that match TRBD2. Germline V CDR1 and CDR2: MNHEY, SMNVEV (reference sequence). This CDR3 region has 14 residues. V was clipped by 4 bases and J by 7 bases; unmatched bases: 7. The CDR3 region is CASSWGREGNEQFF. The CDR3, as DNA: TGTGCCAGCAGTTGGGGGAGGGAAGGTAATGAGCAGTTCTTC.

This clone showed up just a few times. V and J are TRBV18 and TRBJ2-1; perhaps TRBD1 as D (5 bases). Germline loops: CDR1 KGHSH, CDR2 LQKENI. Trimming stripped 6 bases from V and 4 bases from J, with 10 bases between. The CDR3 contains 13 residues. CDR3 sequence reads: CASSLDIYNEQFF. The DNA of the CDR3 is TGTGCCAGCTCCTTGGACATATACAATGAGCAGTTCTTC.

V and J are TRBV2 and TRBJ2-7; the D gene is possibly TRBD1 (6 bases). Trimming shortened V by 6 bases and J by 2 bases, and 20 bases separated the two germline ends. This CDR3 comprises 16 residues. Germline V gives CDR1 SNHLY, CDR2 FYNNEI. The CDR3 loop is CASSQPLRTVTYEQYF. Here the CDR3 DNA reads TGTGCCAGCAGCCAACCGCTCCGGACAGTAACCTACGAGCAGTACTTC.

V usage is TRBV19 and J usage is TRBJ2-4, with TRBD1 matching over 9 bases. The CDR3 is 18 amino acids. The germline V gene has CDR1 LNHDA and CDR2 SQIVND (reference sequence). The V segment lost 7 bases and the J segment 7 bases; nucleotides outside the gene matches: 20. Here the CDR3 reads CASKASGHRGREGNIQYF. The CDR3 DNA reads as TGTGCCAGTAAAGCCAGCGGACACAGGGGGCGTGAGGGTAACATTCAGTACTTC.

The V call is TRBV6-1, the J call TRBJ2-7, with 9 bases matching TRBD1. Germline V gives CDR1 MNHNS, CDR2 SASEGT. The V segment lost 6 bases and the J segment 5 bases; nucleotides outside the gene matches: 11. The CDR3 is 15 residues long. CDR3 in amino acids: CASRAKTGQGDEQYF. The CDR3 nucleotides read TGTGCCAGCAGGGCTAAAACGGGACAGGGTGACGAGCAGTACTTC.

The chain joins TRBV2 to TRBJ1-1, with D possibly being TRBD1 (6 bases). The V and J ends lost 7 bases and 9 bases respectively, with 15 bases between them. CDR1 is SNHLY and CDR2 is FYNNEI in the germline V gene. The CDR3 spans 12 residues. The chain's CDR3 is CASKERTAQAFF. The CDR3, as DNA: TGTGCCAGCAAGGAAAGGACAGCTCAAGCTTTCTTT.

The chain recombines TRBV10-3 with TRBJ2-1; 14 nucleotides line up with TRBD2. Germline trimming cut 7 bases from V and 8 bases from J; bases unmatched to any gene: 7. CDR3 length: 15 residues. Germline V lookup: CDR1 ENHRY, CDR2 SYGVKD. In DNA form, the CDR3 reads TGTGCCATCAAAGTGGGACTAGCGGGAGTCGATGAGCAGTTCTTC. Protein sequence: CAIKVGLAGVDEQFF.

This rearrangement joins TRBV25-1 to TRBJ1-5; D gene uncertain. The CDR3 has 14 residues. Trimming shortened V by 2 bases and J by 3 bases, and 8 bases separated the two germline ends. Germline V CDR1 and CDR2: MGHDK, SYGVNS. The CDR3 region has the DNA TGTGCCAGCAGTGAACCAGGTACCAATCAGCCCCAGCATTTT. Translated: CASSEPGTNQPQHF.

This clone appeared a single time. The chain recombines TRBV27 with TRBJ2-7; possible D gene TRBD1, 6 bases. From germline, CDR1 is MNHEY and CDR2 SMNVEV (reference sequence). The ends were cut back, 6 bases at V and 3 bases at J, with 15 bases in the middle. The CDR3 is made up of 14 amino acids. The CDR3 bases are TGTGCCAGCAGCCACCGGGACACCCTCTACGAGCAGTACTTC. It is translated as CASSHRDTLYEQYF.

Of note for this clone: Other nucleotide sequences in the sample specify the same CDR3. V gene TRBV5-1 combines with J gene TRBJ2-3; TRBD2 aligns across 11 bases. The J segment lost 0 bases and the V segment lost 7 bases, leaving 4 bases of the junction unmatched. CDR1 is SGHRS and CDR2 is YFSETQ in the germline V gene. This CDR3 has 15 residues. The CDR3 loop reads CASRGTSGSTDTQYF. Here the CDR3 DNA reads TGCGCCAGCCGTGGGACTAGCGGAAGCACAGATACGCAGTATTTT.

This clone has only a few counts. This chain joins TRBV11-2 and TRBJ2-1; D call uncertain. CDR1 is SGHAT and CDR2 is FQNNGV in the germline V gene. Trimming removed 2 bases at V and 8 bases at J, with 13 bases between. The CDR3 totals 14 residues. CDR3 DNA: TGTGCCAGCAGCTTAAATGGGCCCCAGGATGAGCAGTTCTTC. Encoded protein: CASSLNGPQDEQFF.

This clone was counted a single time. The gene calls are TRBV19 and TRBJ2-1; D is undetermined. Germline-derived CDR1 and CDR2 are LNHDA and SQIVND (reference sequence). This CDR3 contains 16 residues. The V end was cut by 1 base, the J end by 0 bases, with 10 bases between. Here the CDR3 DNA reads TGTGCCAGTAGTATAGCACCCCGAGGCTCCTACAATGAGCAGTTCTTC. Amino acid sequence: CASSIAPRGSYNEQFF.